These T cell receptor beta chains were read from a single sample in a study of cytomegalovirus exposure and HLA in healthy donors. Sequencing used immunoSEQ multiplex PCR; TCRdb keeps in-frame clones, though not all of them. This table has tens of thousands of clones, just under 80% appearing once. What was sequenced was PBMCs. The receptor set was obtained from a man aged 40-55 years in good health and CMV-seronegative. CDR3s include the opening cysteine and the closing phenylalanine or tryptophan. Each record gives: CDR3 DNA, CDR3 protein, J gene, D gene, clone size, CDR3 length, V gene. The D gene is left open where the match is weak. Not all rows give a size; the values are once, few, many and, for expanded clones, a class.

CDR3 DNA: TGCGCCAGCAGCTTGGACAGGGGGCACGAGCAGTACTTC
CDR3 protein: CASSLDRGHEQYF
J gene: TRBJ2-7
D gene: TRBD1
clone size: -
CDR3 length: 13
V gene: TRBV5-1

CDR3 DNA: TGTGCCAGCAGTTTTAGTGACGGGTGGGGCGAAAAACTGTTTTTT
CDR3 protein: CASSFSDGWGEKLFF
J gene: TRBJ1-4
D gene: -
clone size: -
CDR3 length: 15
V gene: TRBV27

CDR3 DNA: TGTTCCAGCAGCTCGGACAGGGGACTAGCGGGGGGCCTTCAAGAGACCCAGTACTTC
CDR3 protein: CSSSSDRGLAGGLQETQYF
J gene: TRBJ2-5
D gene: TRBD2
clone size: -
CDR3 length: 19
V gene: TRBV7-9

CDR3 DNA: TGTGCCAGCCTCGGACAGGGAAGCAATCAGCCCCAGCATTTT
CDR3 protein: CASLGQGSNQPQHF
J gene: TRBJ1-5
D gene: TRBD1
clone size: few
CDR3 length: 14
V gene: TRBV2

CDR3 DNA: TGTGCCAGCAGCTCAGGACTGTCAACAAGCACAGATACGCAGTATTTT
CDR3 protein: CASSSGLSTSTDTQYF
J gene: TRBJ2-3
D gene: -
clone size: -
CDR3 length: 16
V gene: TRBV11-3

CDR3 DNA: TGTGCCATCAGTGCCCCGGGACAGGGGGCTGAAGCTTTCTTT
CDR3 protein: CAISAPGQGAEAFF
J gene: TRBJ1-1
D gene: TRBD1
clone size: few
CDR3 length: 14
V gene: TRBV10-3

CDR3 DNA: TGTGCCAGCAGTCCCGGACACGGGAGCGGCACTGAAGCTTTCTTT
CDR3 protein: CASSPGHGSGTEAFF
J gene: TRBJ1-1
D gene: -
clone size: -
CDR3 length: 15
V gene: TRBV6-5

CDR3 DNA: TGTGCCAGCAGCTCCGGACAGGGGCCCTCCTACGAGCAGTACTTC
CDR3 protein: CASSSGQGPSYEQYF
J gene: TRBJ2-7
D gene: TRBD1
clone size: -
CDR3 length: 15
V gene: TRBV7-9

CDR3 DNA: TGTGCCATCAGTGAAAATACCAGGGCAGATACGCAGTATTTT
CDR3 protein: CAISENTRADTQYF
J gene: TRBJ2-3
D gene: -
clone size: -
CDR3 length: 14
V gene: TRBV10-3

CDR3 DNA: TGTGCCAGCAGCCAGGGACTACCGGGACGAAACATTCAGTACTTC
CDR3 protein: CASSQGLPGRNIQYF
J gene: TRBJ2-4
D gene: TRBD2
clone size: -
CDR3 length: 15
V gene: TRBV7-9

CDR3 DNA: TGTGCCAGCTCACCAGGACAGGGCTCCTACAATGAGCAGTTCTTC
CDR3 protein: CASSPGQGSYNEQFF
J gene: TRBJ2-1
D gene: TRBD1
clone size: -
CDR3 length: 15
V gene: TRBV18

CDR3 DNA: TGTGCCAGCAGCCGACCGGGTGGCGGGGGGGCCCACGAGCAGTACTTC
CDR3 protein: CASSRPGGGGAHEQYF
J gene: TRBJ2-7
D gene: TRBD2
clone size: -
CDR3 length: 16
V gene: TRBV28

CDR3 DNA: TGCGCCAGCAGCCAAGTTGGAGGACAGGGGAGGACCGGGGAGCTGTTTTTT
CDR3 protein: CASSQVGGQGRTGELFF
J gene: TRBJ2-2
D gene: TRBD1
clone size: -
CDR3 length: 17
V gene: TRBV4-1

CDR3 DNA: TGTGCCAGCTCACCACAAGGGGCCTCTGGGGCCAACGTCCTGACTTTC
CDR3 protein: CASSPQGASGANVLTF
J gene: TRBJ2-6
D gene: -
clone size: -
CDR3 length: 16
V gene: TRBV18

CDR3 DNA: TGTGCCAGCAGCTTAGTGCGGTCCGGCACTGAAGCTTTCTTT
CDR3 protein: CASSLVRSGTEAFF
J gene: TRBJ1-1
D gene: -
clone size: -
CDR3 length: 14
V gene: TRBV11-2

CDR3 DNA: TGCGCCAGCAGCTTGGGGTTAGCGGGGGTATACTCCTACAATGAGCAGTTCTTC
CDR3 protein: CASSLGLAGVYSYNEQFF
J gene: TRBJ2-1
D gene: TRBD2
clone size: -
CDR3 length: 18
V gene: TRBV5-1

CDR3 DNA: TGTGCCAGCAGTTGGGGACTAGCGGGAGTGGGAGATACGCAGTATTTT
CDR3 protein: CASSWGLAGVGDTQYF
J gene: TRBJ2-3
D gene: TRBD2
clone size: -
CDR3 length: 16
V gene: TRBV28

CDR3 DNA: TGTGCCAGCAGCTTACAGGCAGATACGCAGTATTTT
CDR3 protein: CASSLQADTQYF
J gene: TRBJ2-3
D gene: -
clone size: -
CDR3 length: 12
V gene: TRBV7-9

CDR3 DNA: TGTGCCAGCAGTGGGGTCGGGAGCACTTGGGGAAGCACAGATACGCAGTATTTT
CDR3 protein: CASSGVGSTWGSTDTQYF
J gene: TRBJ2-3
D gene: -
clone size: -
CDR3 length: 18
V gene: TRBV2

CDR3 DNA: TGTGCCAGCAGTTTAGGCAAGGGGCTGCAAGAGACCCAGTACTTC
CDR3 protein: CASSLGKGLQETQYF
J gene: TRBJ2-5
D gene: -
clone size: -
CDR3 length: 15
V gene: TRBV27

CDR3 DNA: TGCGCCAGCAGCTCTCCGGGACTAGCGGGGGCCTCCACCGGGGAGCTGTTTTTT
CDR3 protein: CASSSPGLAGASTGELFF
J gene: TRBJ2-2
D gene: TRBD2
clone size: -
CDR3 length: 18
V gene: TRBV5-1

CDR3 DNA: TGCGCCAGCAGCCAAGTGATCGGGTACAATGAGCAGTTCTTC
CDR3 protein: CASSQVIGYNEQFF
J gene: TRBJ2-1
D gene: -
clone size: once
CDR3 length: 14
V gene: TRBV4-1

CDR3 DNA: TGCGCCAGCAGCTTGTCGGGTGGGAACACCGGGGAGCTGTTTTTT
CDR3 protein: CASSLSGGNTGELFF
J gene: TRBJ2-2
D gene: -
clone size: -
CDR3 length: 15
V gene: TRBV5-1

CDR3 DNA: TGTGCCAGCAGCGAATCTGCAGGGGACCACGAGCAGTACTTC
CDR3 protein: CASSESAGDHEQYF
J gene: TRBJ2-7
D gene: -
clone size: -
CDR3 length: 14
V gene: TRBV9

CDR3 DNA: TGTGCCAGCAGCCACCGACAGGGACTGAGCAATCAGCCCCAGCATTTT
CDR3 protein: CASSHRQGLSNQPQHF
J gene: TRBJ1-5
D gene: TRBD1
clone size: few
CDR3 length: 16
V gene: TRBV28

CDR3 DNA: TGTGCCAGTAGTATCGGACAAAGGAACACTGAAGCTTTCTTT
CDR3 protein: CASSIGQRNTEAFF
J gene: TRBJ1-1
D gene: -
clone size: -
CDR3 length: 14
V gene: TRBV19

CDR3 DNA: TGTGCTAGTGGGACCGGGACAGCCTATGGCTACACCTTC
CDR3 protein: CASGTGTAYGYTF
J gene: TRBJ1-2
D gene: TRBD1
clone size: -
CDR3 length: 13
V gene: TRBV12-5

CDR3 DNA: TGTGCCAGCAGCTTAGGAGGGGGTGCCCTTTCTGGAAACACCATATATTTT
CDR3 protein: CASSLGGGALSGNTIYF
J gene: TRBJ1-3
D gene: -
clone size: -
CDR3 length: 17
V gene: TRBV7-2

CDR3 DNA: TGTGCCAGCAATTCAGGGACCGGGGAGCTGTTTTTT
CDR3 protein: CASNSGTGELFF
J gene: TRBJ2-2
D gene: -
clone size: -
CDR3 length: 12
V gene: TRBV6-4

CDR3 DNA: TGCGCCAGCAGTCCGACCCGACGAGGAGATACGCAGTATTTT
CDR3 protein: CASSPTRRGDTQYF
J gene: TRBJ2-3
D gene: -
clone size: -
CDR3 length: 14
V gene: TRBV10-2

CDR3 DNA: TGTGCCAGCAGCTTAGACTCAAACGGCATTGAAAAACTGTTTTTT
CDR3 protein: CASSLDSNGIEKLFF
J gene: TRBJ1-4
D gene: -
clone size: -
CDR3 length: 15
V gene: TRBV5-4

CDR3 DNA: TGTGCCAGCAGCCCCGACTATGGCTACACCTTC
CDR3 protein: CASSPDYGYTF
J gene: TRBJ1-2
D gene: -
clone size: -
CDR3 length: 11
V gene: TRBV7-9

CDR3 DNA: TGTGCCAGTACCCGGCGGTGGAGGGCCGACTACAATGAGCAGTTCTTC
CDR3 protein: CASTRRWRADYNEQFF
J gene: TRBJ2-1
D gene: -
clone size: -
CDR3 length: 16
V gene: TRBV19

CDR3 DNA: TGCGCCAGCAGCACCCTAAATACGCAGTATTTT
CDR3 protein: CASSTLNTQYF
J gene: TRBJ2-3
D gene: -
clone size: -
CDR3 length: 11
V gene: TRBV5-1

CDR3 DNA: TGTGCCAGCAGTGACCCCCGCAGGGGGGCAGGTGAAAAACTGTTTTTT
CDR3 protein: CASSDPRRGAGEKLFF
J gene: TRBJ1-4
D gene: TRBD1
clone size: -
CDR3 length: 16
V gene: TRBV25-1

CDR3 DNA: TGTGCCAGCAAAAAGGCGGGAGGGCCCCAAGAGACCCAGTACTTC
CDR3 protein: CASKKAGGPQETQYF
J gene: TRBJ2-5
D gene: TRBD2
clone size: -
CDR3 length: 15
V gene: TRBV25-1

CDR3 DNA: TGTGCCAGCACCAAAGGGGGACAGGGAACCGGGGAGCTGTTTTTT
CDR3 protein: CASTKGGQGTGELFF
J gene: TRBJ2-2
D gene: TRBD1
clone size: few
CDR3 length: 15
V gene: TRBV6-5

CDR3 DNA: TGTGCCAGCAGCCCTCGACAGGGGAAGGAGACCCAGTACTTC
CDR3 protein: CASSPRQGKETQYF
J gene: TRBJ2-5
D gene: TRBD1
clone size: -
CDR3 length: 14
V gene: TRBV5-4

CDR3 DNA: TGTGCCAGCAGCTTGGAGCGGGGGGGCAGAAACTATGGCTACACCTTC
CDR3 protein: CASSLERGGRNYGYTF
J gene: TRBJ1-2
D gene: -
clone size: -
CDR3 length: 16
V gene: TRBV5-4

CDR3 DNA: TGTGCCAGCAGCGGACAGGGGTACTTAAACTATGGCTACACCTTC
CDR3 protein: CASSGQGYLNYGYTF
J gene: TRBJ1-2
D gene: TRBD1
clone size: once
CDR3 length: 15
V gene: TRBV4-2